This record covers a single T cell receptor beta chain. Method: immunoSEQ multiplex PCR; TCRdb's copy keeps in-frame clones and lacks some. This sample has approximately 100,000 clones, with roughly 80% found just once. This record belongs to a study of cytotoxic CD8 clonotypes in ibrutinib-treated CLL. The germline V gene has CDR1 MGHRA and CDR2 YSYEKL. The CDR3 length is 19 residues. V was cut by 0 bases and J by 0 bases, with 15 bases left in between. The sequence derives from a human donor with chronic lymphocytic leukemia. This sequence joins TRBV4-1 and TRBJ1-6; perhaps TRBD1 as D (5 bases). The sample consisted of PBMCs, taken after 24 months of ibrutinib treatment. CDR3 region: CASSQEEVGLTSYNSPLHF. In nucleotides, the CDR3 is TGCGCCAGCAGCCAAGAAGAGGTGGGACTTACCTCCTATAATTCACCCCTCCACTTT.